The clone carrying this T cell receptor (beta chain) was observed a few times. Its target is not known. Other autoimmune diseases, uncontrolled infections, pregnancy and lactation each led to patient exclusion. Diagnostic conclusions were grounded in clinical symptoms, serum thyroxine, TRAb, thyroid ultrasound and orbital computed tomography. TCR beta CDR3 amplification used RNA transcripts. The library came from an HTBI-primed first-round RT-PCR and a second-round multiplex PCR. TCRdb re-called the multiplex PCR reads with MiXCR, one entry per CDR3 protein. This sample has approximately 460,000 distinct CDR3 sequences, with approximately 15% found just once. These data come from a study of Graves' ophthalmopathy and Graves' hyperthyroidism. Study-level findings and limits: Detected in blood as well were most expanded thyroid clonotypes with frequency above 0.001. For separating ophthalmopathy from stable hyperthyroidism, a 13-signature model gave 87.88% sensitivity and approximately 80% specificity.

From germline, CDR1 is MNHEY and CDR2 SVGAGI. This CDR3 has 16 amino acids. V was trimmed by 0 bases and J by 5 bases, leaving 13 bases between them. The sample taken for sequencing was blood. This TCR was sampled from a woman in her twenties or thirties with Graves' ophthalmopathy. The V and J genes are TRBV6-5 and TRBJ2-2; perhaps D is TRBD1 or TRBD2 (5 bases each). The CDR3 DNA reads as TGTGCCAGCAGTTACTCAAGGGGACCGGGGACCGGGGAGCTGTTTTTT. Its protein is CASSYSRGPGTGELFF.